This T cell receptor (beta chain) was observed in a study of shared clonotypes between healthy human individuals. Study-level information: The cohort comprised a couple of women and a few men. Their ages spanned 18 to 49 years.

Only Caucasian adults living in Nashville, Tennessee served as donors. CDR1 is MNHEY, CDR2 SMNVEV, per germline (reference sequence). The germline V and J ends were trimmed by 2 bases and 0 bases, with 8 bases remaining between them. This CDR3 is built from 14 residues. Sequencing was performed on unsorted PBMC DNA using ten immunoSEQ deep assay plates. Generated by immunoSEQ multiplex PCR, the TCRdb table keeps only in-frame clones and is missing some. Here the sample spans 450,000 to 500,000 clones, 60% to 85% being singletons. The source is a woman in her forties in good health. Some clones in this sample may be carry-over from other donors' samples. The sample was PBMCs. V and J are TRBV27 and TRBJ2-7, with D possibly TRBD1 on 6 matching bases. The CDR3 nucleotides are TGTGCCAGCAGTTTAAGACAGGACTCCTACGAGCAGTACTTC. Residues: CASSLRQDSYEQYF.